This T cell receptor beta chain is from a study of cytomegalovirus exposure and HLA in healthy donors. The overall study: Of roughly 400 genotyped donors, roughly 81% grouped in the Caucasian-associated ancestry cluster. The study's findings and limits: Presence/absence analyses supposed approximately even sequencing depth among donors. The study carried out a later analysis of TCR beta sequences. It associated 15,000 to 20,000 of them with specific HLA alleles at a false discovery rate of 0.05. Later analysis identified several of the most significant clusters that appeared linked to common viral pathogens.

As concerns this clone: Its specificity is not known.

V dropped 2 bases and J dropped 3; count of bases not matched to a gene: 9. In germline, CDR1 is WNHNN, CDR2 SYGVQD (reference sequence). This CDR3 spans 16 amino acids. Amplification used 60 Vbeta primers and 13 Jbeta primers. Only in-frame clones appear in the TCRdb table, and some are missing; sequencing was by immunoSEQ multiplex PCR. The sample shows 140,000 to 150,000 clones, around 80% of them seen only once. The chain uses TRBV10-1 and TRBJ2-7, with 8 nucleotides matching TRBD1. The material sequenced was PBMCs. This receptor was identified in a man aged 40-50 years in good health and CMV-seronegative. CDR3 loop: CASSEGQGRGSYEQYF. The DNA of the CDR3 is TGCGCCAGCAGTGAGGGACAGGGACGTGGTAGCTACGAGCAGTACTTC.